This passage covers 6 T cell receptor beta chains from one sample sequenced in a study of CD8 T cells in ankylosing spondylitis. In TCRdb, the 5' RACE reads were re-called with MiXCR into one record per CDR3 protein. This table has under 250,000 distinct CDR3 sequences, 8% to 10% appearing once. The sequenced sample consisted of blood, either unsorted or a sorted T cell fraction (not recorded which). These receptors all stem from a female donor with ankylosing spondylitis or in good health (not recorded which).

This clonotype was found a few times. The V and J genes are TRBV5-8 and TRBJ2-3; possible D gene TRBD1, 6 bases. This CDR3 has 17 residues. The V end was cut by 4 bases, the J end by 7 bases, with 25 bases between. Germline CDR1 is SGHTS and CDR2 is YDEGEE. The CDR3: CASSLAGTPFVANTQYF. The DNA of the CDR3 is TGTGCCAGCAGCCTGGCCGGGACACCCTTTGTTGCGAATACGCAGTATTTT.

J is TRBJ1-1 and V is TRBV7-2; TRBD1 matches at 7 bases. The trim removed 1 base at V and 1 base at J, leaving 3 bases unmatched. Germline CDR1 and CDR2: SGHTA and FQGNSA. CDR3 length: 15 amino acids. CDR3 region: CASSLGGQPNTEAFF. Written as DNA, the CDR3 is TGTGCCAGCAGCTTAGGGGGACAGCCGAACACTGAAGCTTTCTTT.

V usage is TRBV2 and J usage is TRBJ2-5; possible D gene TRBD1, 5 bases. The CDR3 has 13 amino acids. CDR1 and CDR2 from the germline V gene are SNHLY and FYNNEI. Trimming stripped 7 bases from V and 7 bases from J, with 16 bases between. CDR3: CASTTASRGTQYF. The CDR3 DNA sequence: TGTGCCAGCACGACCGCGTCTAGGGGGACCCAGTACTTC.

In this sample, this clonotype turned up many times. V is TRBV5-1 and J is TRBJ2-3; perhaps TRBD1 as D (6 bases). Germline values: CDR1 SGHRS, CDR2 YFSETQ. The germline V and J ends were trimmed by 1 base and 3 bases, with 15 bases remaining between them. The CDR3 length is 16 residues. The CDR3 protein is CASSLSQGYGTDTQYF. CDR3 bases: TGCGCCAGCAGCTTGTCCCAGGGGTATGGGACAGATACGCAGTATTTT.

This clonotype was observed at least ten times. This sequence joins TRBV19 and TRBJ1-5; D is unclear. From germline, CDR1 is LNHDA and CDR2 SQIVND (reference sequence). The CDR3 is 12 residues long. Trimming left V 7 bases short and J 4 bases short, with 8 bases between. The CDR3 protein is CASNGGNQPQHF. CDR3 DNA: TGTGCCAGTAACGGCGGAAATCAGCCCCAGCATTTT.

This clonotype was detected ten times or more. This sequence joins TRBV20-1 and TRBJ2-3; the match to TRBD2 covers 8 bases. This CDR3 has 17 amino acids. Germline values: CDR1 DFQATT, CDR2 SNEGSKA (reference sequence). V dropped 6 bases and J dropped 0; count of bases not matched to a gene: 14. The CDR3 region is CSATGAGALSSTDTQYF. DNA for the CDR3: TGCAGTGCCACAGGAGCGGGAGCCCTGAGTAGCACAGATACGCAGTATTTT.